The clone carrying this T cell receptor beta chain was found a few times. This record comes from a study of blood T cells in healthy people across ages. Through a sample-barcoded 5' primer and a J-beta primer mix, a second PCR was run for roughly 7 to 12 cycles. Using its own MiXCR run on the 5' RACE reads, TCRdb lists one record per CDR3 protein. This sample has 1.5 million to 1.9 million distinct CDR3 sequences, with under 55% found just once. Sequencing was done on a sample of blood. The clonotype was recovered from a woman aged 18-35 years in good health.

The CDR3: CSARAPRRGHISTDTQYF. The DNA for the CDR3 is TGCAGTGCTAGAGCCCCGAGGCGGGGCCACATAAGCACAGATACGCAGTATTTT. The V call is TRBV20-1, the J call TRBJ2-3; D might be TRBD2 (6 bases). The V end was cut by 1 base, the J end by 0 bases, with 20 bases between. The germline gives CDR1 DFQATT, CDR2 SNEGSKA (reference sequence). The CDR3 length is 18 residues.